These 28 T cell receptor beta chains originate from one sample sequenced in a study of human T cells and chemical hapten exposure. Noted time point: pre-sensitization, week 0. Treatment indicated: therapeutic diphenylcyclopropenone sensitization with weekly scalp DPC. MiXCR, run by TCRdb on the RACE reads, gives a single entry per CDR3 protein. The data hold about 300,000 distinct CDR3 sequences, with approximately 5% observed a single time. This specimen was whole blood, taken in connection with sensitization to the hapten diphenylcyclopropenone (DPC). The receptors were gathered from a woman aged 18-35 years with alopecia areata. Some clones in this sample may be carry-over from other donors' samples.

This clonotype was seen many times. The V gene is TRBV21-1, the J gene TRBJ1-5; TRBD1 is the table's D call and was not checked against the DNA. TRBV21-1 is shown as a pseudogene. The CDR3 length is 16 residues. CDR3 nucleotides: TGTGCCAGCACCAACCGGGGGCAGGATAGCAATCAGCCCCAGCATTTT. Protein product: CASTNRGQDSNQPQHF.

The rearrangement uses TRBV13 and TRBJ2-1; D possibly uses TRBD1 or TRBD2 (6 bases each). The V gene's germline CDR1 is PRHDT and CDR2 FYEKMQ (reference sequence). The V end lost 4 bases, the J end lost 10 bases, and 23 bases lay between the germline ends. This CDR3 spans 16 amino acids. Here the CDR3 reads CASSSRDSYRGREQFF. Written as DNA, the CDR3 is TGTGCCAGCAGCTCCCGGGACTCCTATCGGGGGCGAGAGCAGTTCTTC.

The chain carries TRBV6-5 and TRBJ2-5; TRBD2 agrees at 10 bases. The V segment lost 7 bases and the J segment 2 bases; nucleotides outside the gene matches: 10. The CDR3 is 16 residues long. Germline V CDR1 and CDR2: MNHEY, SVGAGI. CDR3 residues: CASNTNGLADQETQYF. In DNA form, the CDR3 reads TGTGCCAGCAACACTAATGGACTAGCGGATCAAGAGACCCAGTACTTC.

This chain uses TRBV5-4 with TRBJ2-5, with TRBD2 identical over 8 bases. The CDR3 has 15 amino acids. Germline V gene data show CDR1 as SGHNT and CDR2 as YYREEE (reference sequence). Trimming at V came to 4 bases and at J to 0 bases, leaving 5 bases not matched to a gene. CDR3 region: CASSILAGYQETQYF. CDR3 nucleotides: TGTGCCAGCAGCATCCTAGCGGGTTACCAAGAGACCCAGTACTTC.

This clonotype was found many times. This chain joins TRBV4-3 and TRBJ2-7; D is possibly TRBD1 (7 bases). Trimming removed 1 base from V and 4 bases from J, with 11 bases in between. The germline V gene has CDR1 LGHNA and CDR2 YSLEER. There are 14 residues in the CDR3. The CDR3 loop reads CASSQGAGGYEQYF. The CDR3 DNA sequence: TGCGCCAGCAGCCAAGGGGCAGGGGGGTACGAGCAGTACTTC.

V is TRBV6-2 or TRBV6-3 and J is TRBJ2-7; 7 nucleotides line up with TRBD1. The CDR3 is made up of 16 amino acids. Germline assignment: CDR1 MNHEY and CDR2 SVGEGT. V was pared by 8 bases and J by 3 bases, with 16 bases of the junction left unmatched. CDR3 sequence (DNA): TGTGCCAGCCACGACCCCAACGGACAGGAGAACTACGAGCAGTACTTC. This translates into CASHDPNGQENYEQYF.

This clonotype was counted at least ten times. CDR3 sequence reads: CASSLNQGSNQPQHF. The CDR3, as DNA: TGTGCCAGCTCCCTGAATCAGGGTAGCAATCAGCCCCAGCATTTT. The gene calls are TRBV18 and TRBJ1-5; tentative D call: TRBD1 (5 bases). Germline loops: CDR1 KGHSH, CDR2 LQKENI. The CDR3 loop spans 15 amino acids. V lost 6 bases and J lost 0, with 12 bases in between.

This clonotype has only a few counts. CDR3 nucleotides: TGTGCCAGCAGCCCGGACGCCGGGGGATCAGAGACCCAGTACTTC. Amino acids: CASSPDAGGSETQYF. The chain is built from TRBV11-2 and TRBJ2-5, with a weak D call TRBD2 (6 bases). Per germline, CDR1 SGHAT and CDR2 FQNNGV. Deletions cut 5 bases from V and 4 bases from J, with 17 bases between. The CDR3 is 15 residues long.

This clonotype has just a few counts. The CDR3 loop is CASSPGISSYEQYF. The CDR3 nucleotides are TGTGCCAGCAGCCCGGGGATTAGTTCCTACGAGCAGTACTTC. The V call is TRBV3-1, the J call TRBJ2-7; D may be TRBD2 (5 bases). Germline-derived CDR1 and CDR2 are LGHDT and YNNKEL (reference sequence). Trimming stripped 4 bases from V and 1 base from J, with 11 bases between. CDR3 length: 14 residues.

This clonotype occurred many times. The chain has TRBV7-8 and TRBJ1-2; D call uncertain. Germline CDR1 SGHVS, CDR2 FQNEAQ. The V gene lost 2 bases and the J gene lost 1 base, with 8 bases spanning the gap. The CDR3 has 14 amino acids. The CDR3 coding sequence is TGTGCCAGCAGCTTAAGTAACAGTAACTATGGCTACACCTTC. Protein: CASSLSNSNYGYTF.

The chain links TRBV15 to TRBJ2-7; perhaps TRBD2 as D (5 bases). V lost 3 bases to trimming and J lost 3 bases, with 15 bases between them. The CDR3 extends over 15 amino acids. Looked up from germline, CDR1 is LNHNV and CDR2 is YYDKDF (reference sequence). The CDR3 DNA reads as TGTGCCACCAGCAGCGAATTAGCGAGAGGCTACGAGCAGTACTTC. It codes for CATSSELARGYEQYF.

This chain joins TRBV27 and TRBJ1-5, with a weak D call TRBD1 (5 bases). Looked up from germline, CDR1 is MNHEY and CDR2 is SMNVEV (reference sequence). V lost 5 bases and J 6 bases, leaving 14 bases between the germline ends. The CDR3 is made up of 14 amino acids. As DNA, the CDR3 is TGTGCCAGCAGTCTCCAGGGAGTCGGTCAGCCCCAGCATTTT. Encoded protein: CASSLQGVGQPQHF.

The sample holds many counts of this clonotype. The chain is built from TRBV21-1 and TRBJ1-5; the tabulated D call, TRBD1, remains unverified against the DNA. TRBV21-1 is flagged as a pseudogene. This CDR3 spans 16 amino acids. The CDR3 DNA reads TGTGCCAGCAGCAGCGCGACAGGGGATTGCAATCAGCCCCAGCATTTT. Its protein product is CASSSATGDCNQPQHF.

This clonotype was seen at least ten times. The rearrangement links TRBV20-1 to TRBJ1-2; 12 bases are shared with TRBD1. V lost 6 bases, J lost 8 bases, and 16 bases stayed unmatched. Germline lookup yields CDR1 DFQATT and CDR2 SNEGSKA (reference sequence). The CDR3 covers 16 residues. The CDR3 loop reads CSATPPGQGALGGYTF. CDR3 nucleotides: TGCAGTGCGACCCCACCGGGACAGGGGGCGTTGGGAGGCTACACCTTC.

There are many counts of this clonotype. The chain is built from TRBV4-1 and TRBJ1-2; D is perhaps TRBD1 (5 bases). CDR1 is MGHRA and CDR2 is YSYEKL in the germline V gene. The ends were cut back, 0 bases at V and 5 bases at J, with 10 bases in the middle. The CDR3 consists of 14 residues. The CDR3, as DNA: TGCGCCAGCAGCCAAGATGCAGGGCCTTATGGCTACACCTTC. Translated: CASSQDAGPYGYTF.

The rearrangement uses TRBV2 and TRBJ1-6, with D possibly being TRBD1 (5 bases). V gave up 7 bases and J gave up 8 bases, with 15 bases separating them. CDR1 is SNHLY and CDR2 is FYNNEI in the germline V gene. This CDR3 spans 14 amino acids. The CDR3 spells CASTELTADSPLHF. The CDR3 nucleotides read TGTGCCAGCACGGAACTGACAGCGGATTCACCCCTCCACTTT. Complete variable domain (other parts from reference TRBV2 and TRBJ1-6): EPEVTQTPSHQVTQMGQEVILRCVPISNHLYFYWYRQILGQKVEFLVSFYNNEISEKSEIFDDQFSVERPDGSNFTLKIRSTKLEDSAMYFCASTELTADSPLHFGNGTRLTVT.

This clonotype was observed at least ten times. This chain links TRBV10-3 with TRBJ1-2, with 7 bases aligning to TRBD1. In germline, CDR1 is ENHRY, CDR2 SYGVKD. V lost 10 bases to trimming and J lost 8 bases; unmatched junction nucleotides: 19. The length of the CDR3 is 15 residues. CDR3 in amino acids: CATSHETGKIGGYTF. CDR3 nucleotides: TGTGCCACCTCTCACGAGACAGGGAAGATAGGGGGCTACACCTTC.

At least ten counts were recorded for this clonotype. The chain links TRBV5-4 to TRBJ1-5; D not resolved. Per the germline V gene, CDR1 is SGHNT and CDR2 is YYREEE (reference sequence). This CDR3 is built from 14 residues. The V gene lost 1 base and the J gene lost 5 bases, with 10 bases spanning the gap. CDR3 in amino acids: CASSLLGSDQPQHF. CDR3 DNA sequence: TGTGCCAGCAGCTTGCTTGGGTCCGATCAGCCCCAGCATTTT.

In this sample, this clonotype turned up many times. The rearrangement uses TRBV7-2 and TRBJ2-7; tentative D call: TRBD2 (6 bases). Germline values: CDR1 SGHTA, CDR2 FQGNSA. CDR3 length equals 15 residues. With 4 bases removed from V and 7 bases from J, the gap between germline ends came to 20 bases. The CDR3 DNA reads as TGTGCCAGCAGCTCCTTTCTATTGGCGGCGGGGGAGCAGTACTTC. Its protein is CASSSFLLAAGEQYF.

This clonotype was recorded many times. CDR3 sequence (DNA): TGTGCCAGCAGTGAAGTCAGCGGGAGGGGGAATCAGCCCCAGCATTTT. Protein: CASSEVSGRGNQPQHF. V usage is TRBV6-1 and J usage is TRBJ1-5, with D perhaps TRBD1 (6 bases). V gave up 1 base and J gave up 4 bases, with 14 bases separating them. The CDR3 spans 16 residues. Germline V gives CDR1 MNHNS, CDR2 SASEGT.

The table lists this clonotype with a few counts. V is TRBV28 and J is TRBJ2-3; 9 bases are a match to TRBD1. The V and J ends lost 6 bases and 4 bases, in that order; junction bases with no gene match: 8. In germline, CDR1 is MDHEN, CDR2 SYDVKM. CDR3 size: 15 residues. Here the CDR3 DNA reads TGTGCCAGCAGCTGGGGACAGGGCGAACCAGATACGCAGTATTTT. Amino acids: CASSWGQGEPDTQYF.

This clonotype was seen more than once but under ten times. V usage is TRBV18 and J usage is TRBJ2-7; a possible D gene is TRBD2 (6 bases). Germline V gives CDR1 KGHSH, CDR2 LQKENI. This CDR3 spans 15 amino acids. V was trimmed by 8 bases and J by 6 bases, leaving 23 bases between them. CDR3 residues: CASGINTSPSAEQYF. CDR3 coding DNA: TGTGCCAGCGGAATCAACACGTCCCCTAGCGCCGAGCAGTACTTC.

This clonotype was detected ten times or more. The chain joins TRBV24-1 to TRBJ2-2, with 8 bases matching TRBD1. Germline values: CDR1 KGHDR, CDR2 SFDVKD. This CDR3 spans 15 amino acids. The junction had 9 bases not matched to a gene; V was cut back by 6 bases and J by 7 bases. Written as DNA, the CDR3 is TGTGCCACCAGTCGGGCCAGGGGGCAAGGCGGGGAGCTGTTTTTT. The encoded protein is CATSRARGQGGELFF.

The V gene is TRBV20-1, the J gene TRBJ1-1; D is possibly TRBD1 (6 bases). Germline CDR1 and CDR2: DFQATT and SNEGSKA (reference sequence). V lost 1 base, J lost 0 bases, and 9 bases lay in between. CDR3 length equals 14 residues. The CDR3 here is CSARVGHLNTEAFF. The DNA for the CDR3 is TGCAGTGCTAGAGTGGGACATCTGAACACTGAAGCTTTCTTT.

Here the CDR3 DNA reads TGCGCCAGCAGCGATAGGGGCAGGATTGGCTACACCTTC. Protein: CASSDRGRIGYTF. The chain combines TRBV5-1 with TRBJ1-2, with a tentative D call TRBD1 (5 bases). With 4 bases removed from V and 7 bases from J, the gap between germline ends came to 14 bases. The CDR3 extends over 13 amino acids. Germline CDR1 is SGHRS and CDR2 is YFSETQ.

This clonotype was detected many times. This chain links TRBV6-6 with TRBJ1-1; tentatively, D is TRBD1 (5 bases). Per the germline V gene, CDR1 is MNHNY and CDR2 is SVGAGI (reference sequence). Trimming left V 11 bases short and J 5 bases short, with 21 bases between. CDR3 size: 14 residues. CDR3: CAGTPDSGGTEAFF. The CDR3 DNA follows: TGTGCCGGAACACCGGATAGCGGGGGGACTGAAGCTTTCTTT.

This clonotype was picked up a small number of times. The CDR3 region is CASSRNRQQQETQYF. CDR3 DNA: TGCGCCAGCAGCAGGAATAGGCAGCAACAAGAGACCCAGTACTTC. The rearrangement links TRBV5-1 to TRBJ2-5; no clear D gene. CDR3 length equals 15 residues. Germline V lookup: CDR1 SGHRS, CDR2 YFSETQ. V dropped 4 bases and J dropped 2 bases, with 15 bases sitting between them.

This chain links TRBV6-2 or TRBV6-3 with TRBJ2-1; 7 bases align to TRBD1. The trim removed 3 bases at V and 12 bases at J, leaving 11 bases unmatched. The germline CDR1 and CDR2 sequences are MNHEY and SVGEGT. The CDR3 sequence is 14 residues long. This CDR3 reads CASSYVSGGNRQFF. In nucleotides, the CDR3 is TGTGCCAGCAGTTATGTCTCAGGGGGAAATAGGCAGTTCTTC.